This T cell receptor (beta chain) was sequenced during a study of CXCR3-negative and CXCR3-positive naive CD8 T cells. Points from the study as a whole: Similar TRBV-TRBJ usage characterized naive CXCR3-negative and CXCR3-positive cells; memory cells differed. Fresh PBMCs served for most assays, and CXCR3 expression fell partially after cryopreservation.

CD45RO-CCR7+CD27+CD95- characterized naive CD8+ T cells. Germline V CDR1 and CDR2: LGHNA, YSLEER. The CDR3 covers 15 residues. As for this clonotype: No antigen is known for it.

The libraries of TRB cDNA were constructed through 5' RACE using UMI labels. From the 5' RACE reads, TCRdb lists one entry per CDR3 protein and no DNA. The sample's table shows about 66,000 distinct CDR3 sequences. The sequenced sample was naive CXCR3- CD8+ T cells from blood. Subset here: CD45RO-CCR7+CD27+CD95- naive CD8+ T cells lacking CXCR3 (TNR3-). This clonotype was obtained from a human donor in good health. Some clones in this sample may be carry-over from other donors' samples. The rearrangement uses TRBV4-3 and TRBJ1-1. CDR3 loop: CASSQGARGDTEAFF.